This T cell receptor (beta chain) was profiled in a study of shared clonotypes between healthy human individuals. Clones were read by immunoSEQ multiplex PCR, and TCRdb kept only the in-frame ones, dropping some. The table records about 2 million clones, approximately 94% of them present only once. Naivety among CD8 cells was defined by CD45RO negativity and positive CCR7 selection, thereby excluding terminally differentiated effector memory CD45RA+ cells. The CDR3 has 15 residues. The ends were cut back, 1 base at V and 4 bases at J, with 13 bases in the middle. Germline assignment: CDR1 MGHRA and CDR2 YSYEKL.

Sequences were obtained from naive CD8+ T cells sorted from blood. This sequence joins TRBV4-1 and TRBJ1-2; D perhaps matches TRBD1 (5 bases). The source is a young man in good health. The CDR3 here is CASSQGLKGIYGYTF. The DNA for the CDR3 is TGCGCCAGCAGCCAAGGTTTGAAGGGGATCTATGGCTACACCTTC.